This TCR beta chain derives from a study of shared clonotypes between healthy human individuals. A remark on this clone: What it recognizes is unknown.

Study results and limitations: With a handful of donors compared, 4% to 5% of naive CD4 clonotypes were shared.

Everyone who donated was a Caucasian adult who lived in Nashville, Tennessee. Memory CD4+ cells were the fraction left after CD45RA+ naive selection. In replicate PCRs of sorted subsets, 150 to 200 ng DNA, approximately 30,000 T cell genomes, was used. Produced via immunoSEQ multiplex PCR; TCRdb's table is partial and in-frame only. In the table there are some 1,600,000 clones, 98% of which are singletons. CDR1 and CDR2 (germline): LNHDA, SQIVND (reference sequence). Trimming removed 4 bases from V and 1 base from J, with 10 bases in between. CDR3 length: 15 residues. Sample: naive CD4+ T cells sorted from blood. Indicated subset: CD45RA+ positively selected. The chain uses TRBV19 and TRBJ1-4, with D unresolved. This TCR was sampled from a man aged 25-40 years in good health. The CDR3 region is CASSRAKRTNEKLFF. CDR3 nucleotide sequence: TGTGCCAGTAGTAGGGCCAAGAGAACTAATGAAAAACTGTTTTTT.